Shown below are 10 T cell receptor beta chains from a single sample sequenced in a study of blood T cell repertoires in COVID-19. Sequencing was performed with immunoSEQ multiplex PCR; in TCRdb, only in-frame clones are kept and a portion is missing. There are tens of thousands of clones in the sample; roughly nine tenths occur only once, and around 2.5% lies in the top ten. The sample consisted of peripheral blood. The receptors were sampled from a man over 45 with acute or convalescent COVID-19.

This sequence joins TRBV7-2 and TRBJ2-1; 8 bases agree with TRBD2. The length of the CDR3 is 18 residues. Losses at the gene ends were 0 bases for V and 0 bases for J; bases not matched to a gene: 7. Germline V gene lookup returns CDR1 SGHTA and CDR2 FQGNSA. The DNA for the CDR3 is TGTGCCAGCAGCTTAGCGTGGGCGGGAGGACTCTCCTACAATGAGCAGTTCTTC. Its translation: CASSLAWAGGLSYNEQFF.

This sequence joins TRBV11-3 and TRBJ2-6; TRBD1 might be the D (6 bases). Germline V gives CDR1 SGHNT, CDR2 YENEEA. Trimming pared 5 bases from V and 0 bases from J, leaving 11 bases between. The CDR3 contains 16 residues. CDR3 nucleotides: TGTGCCAGCAGCAGCATGGGGGCCTCTGGGGCCAACGTCCTGACTTTC. It codes for CASSSMGASGANVLTF.

The V and J genes are TRBV27 and TRBJ2-7; TRBD2 aligns across 9 bases. V gave up 4 bases and J gave up 7 bases; unmatched junction bases: 11. Germline CDR1 MNHEY, CDR2 SMNVEV (reference sequence). CDR3 length: 15 amino acids. The CDR3 loop is CASSWASSGSLEQYF. The CDR3, as DNA: TGTGCCAGCAGTTGGGCAAGTAGCGGGAGCCTTGAGCAGTACTTC.

This clone was detected once. The CDR3 reads CASSRLGTGGYNEQFF. The CDR3 bases are TGTGCCAGCAGCCGACTCGGGACAGGGGGGTACAATGAGCAGTTCTTC. The chain couples TRBV14 to TRBJ2-1; 11 bases line up with TRBD1. The trim removed 4 bases at V and 4 bases at J, leaving 6 bases unmatched. In germline, CDR1 is SGHDN, CDR2 FVKESK. The CDR3 consists of 16 residues.

This clone appeared once. The gene calls are TRBV10-3 and TRBJ2-3; 8 bases match TRBD2. J was trimmed by 2 bases and V by 0 bases; bases with no gene match: 7. This CDR3 is built from 17 residues. CDR1 is ENHRY and CDR2 is SYGVKD in the germline V gene. The CDR3 spells CAISESASGSATDTQYF. The DNA for the CDR3 is TGTGCCATCAGTGAGTCGGCCAGCGGGAGTGCCACAGATACGCAGTATTTT.

This chain uses TRBV11-1 with TRBJ2-2; 8 nucleotides match TRBD2. V shed 2 bases and J 6 bases; nucleotides not matched to a gene: 2. This CDR3 has 14 residues. Per the germline V gene, CDR1 is SGHAT and CDR2 is FQDESV (reference sequence). As DNA, the CDR3 is TGTGCCAGCAGCTTAATGCGGGAGGCCGGGGAGCTGTTTTTT. Encoded protein: CASSLMREAGELFF. Combining the CDR3 with reference TRBV11-1 and TRBJ2-2 gives the whole variable domain EAEVAQSPRYKITEKSQAVAFWCDPISGHATLYWYRQILGQGPELLVQFQDESVVDDSQLPKDRFSAERLKGVDSTLKIQPAELGDSAMYLCASSLMREAGELFFGEGSRLTVL.

This clone was picked up one time. The V call is TRBV30, the J call TRBJ2-5, with a tentative D call TRBD1 (6 bases). The germline V and J ends were trimmed by 3 bases and 5 bases, with 16 bases remaining between them. Germline CDR1 reads GTSNPN; CDR2 reads SVGIG (reference sequence). CDR3 length: 14 amino acids. The CDR3 loop is CAWRVGRGIETQYF. CDR3 DNA: TGTGCCTGGAGGGTGGGCAGGGGAATTGAGACCCAGTACTTC.

The chain combines TRBV7-9 with TRBJ1-6; D possibly corresponds to TRBD1 (6 bases). V lost 5 bases to trimming and J lost 7 bases, with 9 bases between them. CDR3 length: 13 residues. Germline CDR1 SEHNR, CDR2 FQNEAQ (reference sequence). CDR3: CASSPRGNSPLHF. Written as DNA, the CDR3 is TGTGCCAGCAGCCCGAGGGGGAATTCACCCCTCCACTTT.

The rearrangement links TRBV20-1 to TRBJ1-5; no definite D call. Deletions cut 3 bases from V and 5 bases from J, with 17 bases between. The CDR3 covers 15 residues. CDR1 and CDR2 from the germline V gene are DFQATT and SNEGSKA (reference sequence). CDR3 residues: CSASVGAEEYQPQHF. In DNA form, the CDR3 reads TGCAGTGCTAGTGTCGGAGCGGAGGAATATCAGCCCCAGCATTTT.

This chain uses TRBV2 with TRBJ2-1, with TRBD2 identical over 10 bases. This CDR3 comprises 15 residues. Germline V gene data show CDR1 as SNHLY and CDR2 as FYNNEI. V lost 5 bases, J lost 7 bases, and 8 bases stayed unmatched. The CDR3 spells CASSNPAGGPNEQFF. The CDR3, as DNA: TGTGCCAGCAGTAATCCAGCGGGAGGGCCGAATGAGCAGTTCTTC.